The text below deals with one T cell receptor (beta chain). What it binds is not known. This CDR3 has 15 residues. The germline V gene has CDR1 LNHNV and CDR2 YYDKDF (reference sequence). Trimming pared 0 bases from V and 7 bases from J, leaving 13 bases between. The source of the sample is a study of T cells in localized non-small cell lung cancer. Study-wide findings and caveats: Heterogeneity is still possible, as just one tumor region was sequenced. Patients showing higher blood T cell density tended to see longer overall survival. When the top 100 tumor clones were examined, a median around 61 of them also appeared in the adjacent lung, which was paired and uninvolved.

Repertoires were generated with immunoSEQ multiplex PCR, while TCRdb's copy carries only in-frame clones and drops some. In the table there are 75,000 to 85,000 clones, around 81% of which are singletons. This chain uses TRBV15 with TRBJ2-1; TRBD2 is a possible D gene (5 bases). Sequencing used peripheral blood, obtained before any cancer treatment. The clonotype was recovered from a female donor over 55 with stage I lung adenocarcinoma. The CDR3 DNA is TGTGCCACCAGCAGAGATAAGCTAGCCCTGAATGAGCAGTTCTTC. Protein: CATSRDKLALNEQFF.